Listed here are 10 T cell receptor beta chains from one sample, sequenced in a study of blood T cell repertoires in COVID-19. Profiled with immunoSEQ multiplex PCR; TCRdb holds only in-frame clones, not every one. The sample carries under 150,000 clones, more than 80% recorded once. The sequenced material came from peripheral blood. The source of these receptors is a woman aged 55-70 years with COVID-19, enrolled during active disease.

The V gene is TRBV11-2, the J gene TRBJ1-4; D uncertain. Germline-derived CDR1 and CDR2 are SGHAT and FQNNGV. This CDR3 is 14 amino acids long. Deletions cut 5 bases from V and 7 bases from J, with 14 bases between. CDR3 DNA sequence: TGTGCCAGCAGCCCAGCAGGCGGGAGTGAAAAACTGTTTTTT. Translation: CASSPAGGSEKLFF.

The genes are TRBV12-3 or TRBV12-4 and TRBJ2-7; the D is unclear. Trimming cost V 3 bases and J 3 bases, with 9 bases left between them. This CDR3 has 13 amino acids. Here the CDR3 reads CASSLGSIYEQYF. The CDR3 region has the DNA TGTGCCAGCAGTTTGGGCAGCATCTACGAGCAGTACTTC.

V usage is TRBV5-1 and J usage is TRBJ1-4, with D unclear. The germline V gene encodes CDR1 SGHRS and CDR2 YFSETQ. V lost 4 bases and J 0 bases, leaving 10 bases between the germline ends. The CDR3 loop spans 15 amino acids. In DNA form, the CDR3 reads TGCGCCAGCAGCAGGGAGGGTGCAACTAATGAAAAACTGTTTTTT. This codes for CASSREGATNEKLFF.

The chain is built from TRBV4-3 and TRBJ2-3; D is perhaps TRBD2 (6 bases). Trimming took off 1 base at V and 4 bases at J, with 15 bases between the two ends. Germline V gene sequence: CDR1 LGHNA, CDR2 YSLEER. The CDR3 runs to 16 residues. CDR3 protein: CASSQGFGGSADTQYF. The CDR3 DNA reads TGCGCCAGCAGCCAAGGGTTCGGGGGATCAGCAGATACGCAGTATTTT.

The chain recombines TRBV4-3 with TRBJ1-4, with a weak D call TRBD1 (5 bases). Germline V gene sequence: CDR1 LGHNA, CDR2 YSLEER. CDR3 length: 16 amino acids. Trimming removed 1 base at V and 4 bases at J, with 13 bases between. CDR3 coding DNA: TGCGCCAGCAGCCAAGGACAGATGCACCTTAATGAAAAACTGTTTTTT. Translation gives CASSQGQMHLNEKLFF.

The V gene is TRBV7-2, the J gene TRBJ2-1; TRBD2 might be the D (6 bases). The V end was cut by 0 bases, the J end by 8 bases, with 14 bases between. Germline V gene data show CDR1 as SGHTA and CDR2 as FQGNSA. The CDR3 consists of 15 residues. In DNA form, the CDR3 reads TGTGCCAGCAGCTTAGCCCAGCCGGGGGTGGATGAGCAGTTCTTC. Translating gives CASSLAQPGVDEQFF.

The CDR3 sequence is CASNSQAGSTNYGYTF. The CDR3 DNA follows: TGTGCCAGTAATTCACAGGCCGGGTCCACCAACTATGGCTACACCTTC. The V and J genes are TRBV28 and TRBJ1-2, with D possibly being TRBD1 (5 bases). Germline V gives CDR1 MDHEN, CDR2 SYDVKM. The CDR3 length is 16 residues. The V end was cut by 9 bases, the J end by 2 bases, with 22 bases between.

The CDR3, as DNA: TGTGCCAGCAGCTTAGTTGGGGGGGGGTTTACCGATACGCAGTATTTT. It codes for CASSLVGGGFTDTQYF. V gene TRBV7-2 combines with J gene TRBJ2-3; 7 positions match TRBD2. Germline V gene sequence: CDR1 SGHTA, CDR2 FQGNSA. V shed 1 base and J 6 bases; nucleotides not matched to a gene: 10. The CDR3 is 16 amino acids.

The rearrangement joins TRBV2 to TRBJ1-5; D gene uncertain. Germline lookup yields CDR1 SNHLY and CDR2 FYNNEI. Trimming took 4 bases from V and 8 from J, leaving 9 bases between them. This CDR3 region has 12 residues. CDR3 bases: TGTGCCAGCAGTGTCGGGGTCAAGCCCCAGCATTTT. It is translated as CASSVGVKPQHF.

The CDR3 region is CASSLGGGPYGYTF. CDR3 bases: TGTGCCAGCAGCTTGGGTGGGGGCCCCTATGGCTACACCTTC. The rearrangement joins TRBV5-8 to TRBJ1-2, with a weak D call TRBD1 (6 bases). V gave up 0 bases and J gave up 4 bases, with 10 bases separating them. Germline V gene sequence: CDR1 SGHTS, CDR2 YDEGEE. The CDR3 has 14 residues.